This T cell receptor beta chain is from a study of CD8 T cells in Susac syndrome. RNA, at 0.5 to 1 ug, was reverse transcribed with random hexamers. Amplification of TCR beta CDR3 was carried out by immunoSEQ multiplex PCR, which covered 54 Vbeta and 13 Jbeta segments. TCRdb reprocessed the immunoSEQ multiplex PCR reads with MiXCR, giving one entry per CDR3 protein. This sample has 180,000 or so distinct CDR3 sequences, with 95% found just once. TCR beta from blood CD8+ and CD4+ T cells was sequenced. Stable or active relapsing-remitting multiple sclerosis, untreated and meeting revised McDonald criteria, defined the controls. TEMRA cells were FACS-enriched, unlike CD8+ and CD4+ T cells, which were negatively isolated. CDR3 size: 12 residues. V lost 5 bases, J lost 6 bases, and 10 bases lay in between. The V gene's germline CDR1 is MGHDK and CDR2 SYGVNS.

The chain combines TRBV25-1 with TRBJ1-2, with D unresolved. The receptor's source is a human donor with multiple sclerosis. The sequenced sample was CD4+ T cells from PBMCs. The DNA for the CDR3 is TGTGCCAGCAGTCCTGGGAACGATGGCTACACCTTC. It is translated as CASSPGNDGYTF.